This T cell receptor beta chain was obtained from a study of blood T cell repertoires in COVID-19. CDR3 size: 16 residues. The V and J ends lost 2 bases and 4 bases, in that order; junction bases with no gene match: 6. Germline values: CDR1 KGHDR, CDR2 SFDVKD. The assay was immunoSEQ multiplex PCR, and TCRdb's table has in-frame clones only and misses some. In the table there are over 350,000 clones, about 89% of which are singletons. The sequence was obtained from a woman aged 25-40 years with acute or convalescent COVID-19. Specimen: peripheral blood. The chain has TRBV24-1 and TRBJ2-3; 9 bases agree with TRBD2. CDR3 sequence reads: CATSDSQAGGADTQYF. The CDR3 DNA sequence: TGTGCCACCAGTGATTCTCAAGCGGGGGGTGCAGATACGCAGTATTTT.